A single count supports the clone carrying this TCR beta chain. This sample was included in a study of blood T cell repertoires in COVID-19. The overall study: The United States, Italy and Spain provided the acute and convalescent COVID-19 samples. Sources were T cells, B-cell-depleted T cells, or PBMCs; the material itself was cDNA or gDNA.

V was cut by 2 bases and J by 2 bases, with 9 bases left in between. The germline gives CDR1 MDHEN, CDR2 SYDVKM. The CDR3 is made up of 14 amino acids. In the original analysis: Using reference gene primer amplification, nucleated cell counts were estimated. Here immunoSEQ multiplex PCR was the method, and the copy in TCRdb shows in-frame clones only, minus some. Clonal size and the V and J genes are those of that table, whereas D and trimming came from the DNA. The data show 140,000 to 150,000 clones, over 70% seen once. The receptor was derived from a man aged 60 to 75 with active or convalescent COVID-19. This sequence joins TRBV28 and TRBJ1-2, with a possible D match to TRBD1 (5 bases). The specimen was peripheral blood. This CDR3 is CASSLIAGNYGYTF. CDR3 bases: TGTGCCAGCAGTTTAATCGCAGGGAACTATGGCTACACCTTC.